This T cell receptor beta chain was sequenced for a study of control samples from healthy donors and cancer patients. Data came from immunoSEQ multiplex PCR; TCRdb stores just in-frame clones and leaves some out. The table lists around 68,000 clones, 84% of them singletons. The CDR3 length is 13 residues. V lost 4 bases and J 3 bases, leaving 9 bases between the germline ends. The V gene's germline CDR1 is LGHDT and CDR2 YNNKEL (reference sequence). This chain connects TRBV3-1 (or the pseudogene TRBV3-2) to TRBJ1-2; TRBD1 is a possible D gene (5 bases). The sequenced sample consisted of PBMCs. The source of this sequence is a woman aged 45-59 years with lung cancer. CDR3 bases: TGTGCCAGCAGCCGTCGACAGCACTATGGCTACACCTTC. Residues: CASSRRQHYGYTF.